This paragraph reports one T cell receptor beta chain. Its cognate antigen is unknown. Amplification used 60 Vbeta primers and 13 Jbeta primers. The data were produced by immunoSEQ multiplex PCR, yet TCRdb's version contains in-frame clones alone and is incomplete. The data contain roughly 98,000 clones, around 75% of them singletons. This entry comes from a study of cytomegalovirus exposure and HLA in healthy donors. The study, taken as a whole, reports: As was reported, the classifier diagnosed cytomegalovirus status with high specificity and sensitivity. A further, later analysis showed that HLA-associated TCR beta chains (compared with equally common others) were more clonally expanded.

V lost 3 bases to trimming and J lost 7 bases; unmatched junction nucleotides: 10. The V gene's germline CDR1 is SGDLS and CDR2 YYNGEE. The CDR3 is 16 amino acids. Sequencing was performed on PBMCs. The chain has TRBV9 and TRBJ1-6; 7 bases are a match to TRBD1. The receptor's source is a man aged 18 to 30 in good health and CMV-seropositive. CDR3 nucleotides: TGTGCCAGCAGCGCTCGCCAGGACAGGCCGAATTCACCCCTCCACTTT. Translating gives CASSARQDRPNSPLHF. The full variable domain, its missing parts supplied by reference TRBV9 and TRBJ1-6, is DSGVTQTPKHLITATGQRVTLRCSPRSGDLSVYWYQQSLDQGLQFLIQYYNGEERAKGNILERFSAQQFPDLHSELNLSSLELGDSALYFCASSARQDRPNSPLHFGNGTRLTVT.